Shown below are 14 T cell receptor beta chains from a single sample sequenced in a study of blood T cells in healthy people across ages. A J-beta primer mix and a sample-barcoded 5' primer were used in a second PCR of roughly 7 to 12 cycles. TCRdb re-called the 5' RACE reads through MiXCR, storing one row per CDR3 protein. The sample holds about 590,000 distinct CDR3 sequences, under 30% seen once. The source material was blood. These receptors were obtained from an elderly woman in good health.

There are many counts of this clonotype. The chain has TRBV9 and TRBJ1-2, with D perhaps TRBD1 (5 bases). The germline gives CDR1 SGDLS, CDR2 YYNGEE. Deletions cut 3 bases from V and 4 bases from J, with 16 bases between. There are 15 residues in the CDR3. CDR3 nucleotide sequence: TGTGCCAGCAGCGAGGCGGGGGTCCGCGGCTATGGCTACACCTTC. Its translation is CASSEAGVRGYGYTF. Variable domain in full (rest from reference TRBV9 and TRBJ1-2): DSGVTQTPKHLITATGQRVTLRCSPRSGDLSVYWYQQSLDQGLQFLIQYYNGEERAKGNILERFSAQQFPDLHSELNLSSLELGDSALYFCASSEAGVRGYGYTFGSGTRLTVV.

In this sample, this clonotype turned up many times. The chain combines TRBV5-4 with TRBJ2-7; 11 bases are shared with TRBD2. The CDR3 extends over 15 amino acids. Germline CDR1 is SGHNT and CDR2 is YYREEE (reference sequence). V shed 7 bases, J shed 2 bases, and the junction held 8 bases outside the gene matches. Here the CDR3 DNA reads TGTGCCAGCCGCTCCGGGACTAGCGGACCCTACGAGCAGTACTTC. Translation gives CASRSGTSGPYEQYF.

A note on this clonotype: This likely comes from a read error, as the CDR3 has no conserved phenylalanine or tryptophan at its end. The chain combines TRBV27 with TRBJ2-1, with D possibly being TRBD2 (5 bases). V was clipped by 6 bases and J by 7 bases, with 7 bases between them. This CDR3 contains 11 residues. CDR1 and CDR2 from the germline V gene are MNHEY and SMNVEV (reference sequence). The CDR3 coding sequence is TGTGCCAGCAGAGAGGGAAATGAGCAGTTCTGC. Translating gives CASREGNEQFC.

In its sample, this clonotype was seen many times. V gene TRBV4-3 combines with J gene TRBJ1-1; no firm D call. Germline V gives CDR1 LGHNA, CDR2 YSLEER. V was trimmed by 1 base and J by 3 bases, leaving 9 bases between them. The CDR3 is 14 amino acids. CDR3 protein: CASSQGRRDTEAFF. For the CDR3, the DNA is TGCGCCAGCAGCCAAGGTCGCAGAGACACTGAAGCTTTCTTT.

This clonotype has at least ten counts. V is TRBV11-2 and J is TRBJ2-5; D might be TRBD1 (6 bases). The CDR3 has 13 amino acids. Germline-derived CDR1 and CDR2 are SGHAT and FQNNGV. Trimming pared 6 bases from V and 5 bases from J, leaving 13 bases between. The CDR3 spells CASRLQGWETQYF. Here the CDR3 DNA reads TGTGCCAGCAGGCTACAGGGATGGGAGACCCAGTACTTC.

The chain carries TRBV11-2 and TRBJ1-2, with D hard to call. Trimming left V 4 bases short and J 4 bases short, with 16 bases between. The germline V gene encodes CDR1 SGHAT and CDR2 FQNNGV. There are 15 residues in the CDR3. CDR3 residues: CASSWAVGSGYGYTF. CDR3 DNA: TGTGCCAGCAGCTGGGCCGTGGGTTCAGGCTATGGCTACACCTTC.

This clonotype occurred many times. The chain uses TRBV20-1 and TRBJ1-5; 9 bases match TRBD1. Germline V gives CDR1 DFQATT, CDR2 SNEGSKA (reference sequence). This CDR3 is built from 15 residues. Unmatched junction bases numbered 5, after V lost 4 bases and J lost 1 base. The CDR3 nucleotides are TGCAGTGCTAACTTCGGACAGGGGAGCAATCAGCCCCAGCATTTT. Its protein is CSANFGQGSNQPQHF.

About this clonotype: A much larger clone differs from this one at a single base, so this may be a read error. The J gene is TRBJ2-5, the V gene TRBV2; TRBD1 or TRBD2 may be the D gene (5 bases each). The DNA end is more similar to TRBJ2-1, so the J call may be wrong. The CDR3 has 17 residues. From germline, CDR1 is SNHLY and CDR2 FYNNEI. The CDR3 sequence: CASSESRAPDREETQFF. CDR3 nucleotides: TGTGCCAGCAGTGAATCCAGGGCACCAGATCGGGAAGAGACCCAGTTCTTC.

In its sample, this clonotype was seen many times. The V and J genes are TRBV5-1 and TRBJ2-1; possibly TRBD1 or TRBD2 for D (6 bases each). The CDR3 covers 16 residues. The germline V gene has CDR1 SGHRS and CDR2 YFSETQ. The germline V and J ends were trimmed by 3 bases and 0 bases, with 13 bases remaining between them. CDR3 bases: TGCGCCAGCAGCTCGAGGGGGACTGACTCCTACAATGAGCAGTTCTTC. Its translation: CASSSRGTDSYNEQFF.

This clonotype came up a few times. This chain uses TRBV27 with TRBJ2-2, with unresolved D. This CDR3 is built from 14 residues. Trimming stripped 1 base from V and 0 bases from J, with 3 bases between. Looked up from germline, CDR1 is MNHEY and CDR2 is SMNVEV (reference sequence). CDR3: CASSLWANTGELFF. In DNA, the CDR3 is TGTGCCAGCAGTTTATGGGCGAACACCGGGGAGCTGTTTTTT.

There are many counts of this clonotype. The genes are TRBV20-1 and TRBJ2-6, with TRBD2 as a possible D gene (6 bases). Germline V gene sequence: CDR1 DFQATT, CDR2 SNEGSKA (reference sequence). V was clipped by 6 bases and J by 0 bases, with 12 bases between them. The CDR3 is made up of 15 amino acids. In DNA, the CDR3 is TGCAGTGCGCGGGACGCCGACTCTGGGGCCAACGTCCTGACTTTC. Amino acids: CSARDADSGANVLTF.

This clonotype was detected ten times or more. The chain employs TRBV7-9 and TRBJ1-2; the match to TRBD1 covers 7 bases. The germline CDR1 and CDR2 sequences are SEHNR and FQNEAQ (reference sequence). V lost 5 bases to trimming and J lost 2 bases; unmatched junction nucleotides: 5. This CDR3 has 14 amino acids. This CDR3 reads CASSQYRGNYGYTF. The CDR3 nucleotides read TGTGCCAGCAGCCAATACAGGGGAAACTATGGCTACACCTTC.

With respect to this clonotype: This likely comes from a read error, as the CDR3 has no conserved phenylalanine or tryptophan at its end. No DNA is shown, since the ends of the CDR3 on it are uncertain; the CDR3 is the one TCRdb lists. The chain carries TRBV29-1 and TRBJ2-3; the table calls TRBD1, which could not be checked here. The CDR3 spans 14 amino acids, including both terminal residues. The germline V gene has CDR1 SQVTM and CDR2 ANQGSEA. CDR3 region: CSVEPRVSTDTQYV.

This clonotype was detected many times. A much larger clonotype is one base distant, so this may be a read error. The chain uses TRBV7-7 and TRBJ2-1; possibly TRBD1 for D (5 bases). CDR3 size: 13 residues. Per the germline V gene, CDR1 is SSHAT and CDR2 is FNYEAQ (reference sequence). CDR3 residues: CASSLAGCNEQFF. As DNA, the CDR3 is TGTGCTAGCAGCTTAGCAGGGTGCAATGAGCAGTTCTTC. Full variable domain (outside the CDR3, taken from reference TRBV7-7 and TRBJ2-1): GAGVSQSPRYKVTKRGQDVTLRCDPISSHATLYWYQQALGQGPEFLTYFNYEAQPDKSGLPSDRFSAERPEGSISTLTIQRTEQRDSAMYRCASSLAGCNEQFFGPGTRLTVL.